The present T cell receptor beta chain was sequenced within a study of blood T cells in healthy people across ages. Then a second PCR, running about 6 to 11 cycles, was carried out with a sample-barcoded 5' primer and a J-beta primer mix. A template-switch adaptor that had 12 random nucleotides put a tag on each cDNA molecule. TCRdb called the 5' RACE reads again in MiXCR, with one record for every CDR3 protein. In the table there are around 1,700,000 distinct CDR3 sequences, 25% to 30% of which are singletons. The CDR3 is 14 amino acids. The V gene's germline CDR1 is KGHSH and CDR2 LQKENI. With 4 bases removed from V and 5 bases from J, the gap between germline ends came to 15 bases. Study outcomes and limitations: A strong correlation was seen between TCR beta diversity and naive T cell percentage.

Per sample, a minimum of 6.5 million PBMCs were isolated. Samples each had at least 5.5 micrograms of total RNA extracted. This clonotype was counted between two and nine times. The antigen is undetermined. The clonotype originates from a woman aged 25-40 years in good health. Specimen: blood. The chain employs TRBV18 and TRBJ2-7; tentative D call: TRBD2 (6 bases). In DNA, the CDR3 is TGTGCCAGCTCACACTTCCGCAGGGAGGACGAGCAGTACTTC. Translating gives CASSHFRREDEQYF. Looking up the rest from reference TRBV18 and TRBJ2-7 gives the full variable domain: NAGVMQNPRHLVRRRGQEARLRCSPMKGHSHVYWYRQLPEEGLKFMVYLQKENIIDESGMPKERFSAEFPKEGPSILRIQQVVRGDSAAYFCASSHFRREDEQYFGPGTRLTVT.